One sample yielded the 22 T cell receptor beta chains listed below, sequenced in a study of T cells in localized non-small cell lung cancer. Sequencing used immunoSEQ multiplex PCR; TCRdb keeps in-frame clones, though not all of them. The sample has tens of thousands of clones, 90% to 95% seen once. Sequenced material: PBMCs, taken before any cancer treatment. These receptor sequences come from a woman aged 40 to 75 with stage II lung adenocarcinoma.

The rearrangement links TRBV6-6 to TRBJ2-3, with D unclear. CDR1 and CDR2 from the germline V gene are MNHNY and SVGAGI (reference sequence). The CDR3 consists of 13 residues. V lost 3 bases and J lost 4, with 8 bases in between. This chain's CDR3 is CASSYRFADTQYF. CDR3 nucleotides: TGTGCCAGCAGTTATCGGTTCGCAGATACGCAGTATTTT.

This chain joins TRBV19 and TRBJ1-5; 8 bases map to TRBD1. Germline V gene data show CDR1 as LNHDA and CDR2 as SQIVND (reference sequence). CDR3 size: 15 residues. V was clipped by 6 bases and J by 4 bases; unmatched bases: 8. CDR3 in amino acids: CASSDGQGGNQPQHF. CDR3 bases: TGTGCCAGTAGCGATGGACAGGGCGGGAATCAGCCCCAGCATTTT. Drawing the rest from reference TRBV19 and TRBJ1-5, the complete variable domain is DGGITQSPKYLFRKEGQNVTLSCEQNLNHDAMYWYRQDPGQGLRLIYYSQIVNDFQKGDIAEGYSVSREKKESFPLTVTSAQKNPTAFYLCASSDGQGGNQPQHFGDGTRLSIL.

This sequence joins TRBV7-7 and TRBJ2-7; D may match TRBD1 or TRBD2 (5 bases each). The V end was cut by 5 bases, the J end by 5 bases, with 16 bases between. Germline V gene lookup returns CDR1 SSHAT and CDR2 FNYEAQ (reference sequence). CDR3 size: 14 residues. CDR3 nucleotides: TGTGCCAGCAGCGCGACCCCCGGGGCAGACGAGCAGTACTTC. This sequence encodes CASSATPGADEQYF.

Written as DNA, the CDR3 is TGTGCCAGCAGCACTAGACTAGCGGGGGCCCCCGGGCAACTCAATGAGCAGTTCTTC. Protein sequence: CASSTRLAGAPGQLNEQFF. This rearrangement joins TRBV7-3 to TRBJ2-1, with TRBD2 matching 12 bases. Germline V gene lookup returns CDR1 SGHTA and CDR2 FQGTGA. With V trimmed by 5 bases and J by 6 bases, 17 bases remained unmatched. This CDR3 comprises 19 residues.

The gene calls are TRBV6-5 and TRBJ1-1, with 7 bases lining up with TRBD1. With 6 bases clipped from V and 1 base from J, the junction kept 8 bases outside the gene matches. The CDR3 runs 15 residues. Germline loops: CDR1 MNHEY, CDR2 SVGAGI. The CDR3 loop is CASRITGVPNTEAFF. CDR3 bases: TGTGCCAGCAGAATAACAGGGGTTCCGAACACTGAAGCTTTCTTT.

This chain connects TRBV5-8 to TRBJ1-1; D might be TRBD1 (6 bases). Trimming removed 4 bases at V and 1 base at J, with 17 bases between. From germline, CDR1 is SGHTS and CDR2 YDEGEE. CDR3 length: 16 amino acids. CDR3 loop: CASSQYRTQGNTEAFF. The CDR3 nucleotides are TGTGCCAGCAGCCAATACAGAACACAGGGGAACACTGAAGCTTTCTTT.

This chain connects TRBV19 to TRBJ1-5; a weak D match, TRBD1 (5 bases). Between the trimmed V and J ends, which lost 4 bases and 2 bases, there was a span of 9 bases. The CDR3 sequence is 14 residues long. Germline CDR1 reads LNHDA; CDR2 reads SQIVND (reference sequence). In DNA form, the CDR3 reads TGTGCCAGTAGTAGGGGGGTGGGCAATCAGCCCCAGCATTTT. Protein sequence: CASSRGVGNQPQHF.

The chain employs TRBV6-1 and TRBJ1-1, with D perhaps matching TRBD1 (6 bases). The CDR3 covers 20 residues. Per the germline V gene, CDR1 is MNHNS and CDR2 is SASEGT. V lost 1 base and J 0 bases, leaving 24 bases between the germline ends. Here the CDR3 DNA reads TGTGCCAGCAGTGAAGTAACTGAGGGGGGCGTGTGGGTAATGAACACTGAAGCTTTCTTT. It translates to CASSEVTEGGVWVMNTEAFF.

The chain couples TRBV5-6 to TRBJ1-1, with D tentatively TRBD1 (6 bases). V was shortened by 4 bases and J by 4 bases, with 14 bases between the two germline ends. From germline, CDR1 is SGHDT and CDR2 YYEEEE. This CDR3 spans 14 amino acids. The CDR3 spells CASSPRGGGTEAFF. CDR3 nucleotide sequence: TGTGCCAGCAGCCCTCGGGGGGGCGGCACTGAAGCTTTCTTT.

The genes are TRBV9 and TRBJ2-1; tentative D call: TRBD1 (7 bases). The CDR3 loop spans 13 amino acids. Germline CDR1 is SGDLS and CDR2 is YYNGEE. V was clipped by 7 bases and J by 11 bases, with 19 bases between them. Written as DNA, the CDR3 is TGTGCCAGCGGCCCGGAGGGGGCGCGAAAGCAGTTCTTC. Translated: CASGPEGARKQFF.

V and J are TRBV5-1 and TRBJ1-1; 8 bases line up with TRBD1. The J segment lost 4 bases and the V segment lost 1 base, leaving 0 bases of the junction unmatched. CDR1 SGHRS and CDR2 YFSETQ come from the germline V gene. The CDR3 length is 13 residues. Here the CDR3 DNA reads TGCGCCAGCAGCTTGACAGGGGGCACTGAAGCTTTCTTT. Translation: CASSLTGGTEAFF.

V usage is TRBV13 and J usage is TRBJ1-2; the match to TRBD1 covers 7 bases. The CDR3 covers 15 residues. V lost 4 bases and J lost 4; bases outside the gene matches: 9. In germline, CDR1 is PRHDT, CDR2 FYEKMQ (reference sequence). The CDR3 DNA reads TGTGCCAGCAGCTCGTGGGACAGAGAAATCTATGGCTACACCTTC. Amino acid sequence: CASSSWDREIYGYTF. Full variable domain (remainder filled in from reference TRBV13 and TRBJ1-2): AAGVIQSPRHLIKEKRETATLKCYPIPRHDTVYWYQQGPGQDPQFLISFYEKMQSDKGSIPDRFSAQQFSDYHSELNMSSLELGDSALYFCASSSWDREIYGYTFGSGTRLTVV.

This clone appeared once. The chain is built from TRBV6-1 and TRBJ1-1, with 7 bases aligning to TRBD1. Germline-derived CDR1 and CDR2 are MNHNS and SASEGT. V lost 6 bases, J lost 0 bases, and 7 bases stayed unmatched. The CDR3 consists of 15 residues. CDR3 residues: CASRRERGLNTEAFF. As DNA, the CDR3 is TGTGCCAGCAGGAGGGAAAGGGGGCTGAACACTGAAGCTTTCTTT.

About this clone: In the same sample, other DNA sequences code for this CDR3. The chain joins TRBV29-1 to TRBJ1-1, with D possibly being TRBD1 (6 bases). Trimming left V 3 bases short and J 4 bases short, with 15 bases between. CDR3 length: 14 residues. The germline CDR1 and CDR2 sequences are SQVTM and ANQGSEA. The CDR3 here is CSVDSHGGRTEAFF. DNA of the CDR3: TGCAGCGTTGATAGCCACGGGGGGCGCACTGAAGCTTTCTTT. Full variable domain (rest looked up from reference TRBV29-1 and TRBJ1-1): SAVISQKPSRDICQRGTSLTIQCQVDSQVTMMFWYRQQPGQSLTLIATANQGSEATYESGFVIDKFPISRPNLTFSTLTVSNMSPEDSSIYLCSVDSHGGRTEAFFGQGTRLTVV.

The chain links TRBV2 to TRBJ2-7, with 8 bases fitting TRBD2. The germline V gene has CDR1 SNHLY and CDR2 FYNNEI. The CDR3 consists of 13 residues. The ends lost 6 bases at V and 2 bases at J; junction bases unmatched: 3. The CDR3 is CASRRGAAYEQYF. The CDR3 bases are TGTGCCAGCAGGCGGGGGGCCGCCTACGAGCAGTACTTC. The full variable domain, rest sourced from reference TRBV2 and TRBJ2-7, is EPEVTQTPSHQVTQMGQEVILRCVPISNHLYFYWYRQILGQKVEFLVSFYNNEISEKSEIFDDQFSVERPDGSNFTLKIRSTKLEDSAMYFCASRRGAAYEQYFGPGTRLTVT.

In its sample, this clone was seen a few times. The chain combines TRBV2 with TRBJ1-5, with unresolved D. The CDR3 totals 14 residues. Germline assignment: CDR1 SNHLY and CDR2 FYNNEI. V shed 3 bases and J shed 0 bases, with 6 bases lying between them. The CDR3 DNA follows: TGTGCCAGCAGTGACTTCTATAGCAATCAGCCCCAGCATTTT. This codes for CASSDFYSNQPQHF.

The chain recombines TRBV7-9 with TRBJ2-1; TRBD2 is a possible D gene (5 bases). Germline V gene sequence: CDR1 SEHNR, CDR2 FQNEAQ (reference sequence). V dropped 5 bases and J dropped 2 bases, with 10 bases sitting between them. The CDR3 sequence is 14 residues long. CDR3 in amino acids: CASSPSGAYNEQFF. The CDR3 DNA sequence: TGTGCCAGCAGCCCCTCCGGGGCCTACAATGAGCAGTTCTTC.

The chain employs TRBV29-1 and TRBJ2-7; D may correspond to TRBD1 or TRBD2 (5 bases each). The CDR3 covers 10 residues. Between the trimmed V and J ends, which lost 7 bases and 4 bases, there was a span of 8 bases. From germline, CDR1 is SQVTM and CDR2 ANQGSEA. CDR3 sequence reads: CSGGDYEQYF. CDR3 sequence (DNA): TGCAGCGGAGGGGATTACGAGCAGTACTTC.

The J gene is TRBJ2-1, the V gene TRBV6-1; no reliable D call. The CDR3 consists of 10 residues. Trimming pared 3 bases from V and 14 bases from J, leaving 8 bases between. Germline values: CDR1 MNHNS, CDR2 SASEGT. CDR3 coding DNA: TGTGCCAGCAGTGAGACCGTAAAGTTCTTC. This sequence encodes CASSETVKFF.

This chain connects TRBV6-6 to TRBJ1-1, with 8 bases aligning to TRBD1. The CDR3 runs to 15 residues. The V gene's germline CDR1 is MNHNY and CDR2 SVGAGI (reference sequence). Trimming removed 4 bases from V and 0 bases from J; junction bases left unmatched: 4. The CDR3 region is CASSSRQGMNTEAFF. Written as DNA, the CDR3 is TGTGCCAGCAGTTCCCGACAGGGGATGAACACTGAAGCTTTCTTT.

This chain joins TRBV7-2 and TRBJ1-1; 7 bases are shared with TRBD1. V shed 2 bases and J 0 bases; nucleotides not matched to a gene: 9. This CDR3 has 17 residues. Germline V gene lookup returns CDR1 SGHTA and CDR2 FQGNSA. CDR3: CASSLTSTGTVNTEAFF. The CDR3 nucleotides are TGTGCCAGCAGCTTAACGAGTACCGGGACAGTGAACACTGAAGCTTTCTTT.

The chain joins TRBV28 to TRBJ2-5; 10 positions agree with TRBD1. The CDR3 is 15 amino acids. V dropped 6 bases and J dropped 4; count of bases not matched to a gene: 8. In germline, CDR1 is MDHEN, CDR2 SYDVKM. CDR3 nucleotide sequence: TGTGCCAGCAGCTCTCGGGACAGGGGTTTAGAGACCCAGTACTTC. Protein product: CASSSRDRGLETQYF.